This TCR beta chain was identified in a study of blood T cells in healthy people across ages. The length of the CDR3 is 14 residues. With 4 bases removed from V and 7 bases from J, the gap between germline ends came to 14 bases. Germline loops: CDR1 SEHNR, CDR2 FQNEAQ (reference sequence). Broader study findings: Leaving the PBMCs unsorted stopped any conclusive comparison of naive versus antigen-experienced cells.

Total RNA, at least 5 micrograms per sample, was extracted from PBMCs. The sample holds a few counts of this clonotype. Its specificity is not known. PCR was performed a second time for 7 to 11 cycles using a sample-barcoded 5' primer and a J-beta primer mix. One entry per CDR3 protein results from TCRdb running MiXCR on the 5' RACE reads. This repertoire shows 1.5 million to 2 million distinct CDR3 sequences, roughly 28% found once; its top ten account for more than 6%. The chain carries TRBV7-9 and TRBJ2-1, with a tentative D call TRBD2 (6 bases). The sequence was collected from a woman in her 30s in good health. Sequencing used blood. The CDR3 loop is CASSYRDSLNEQFF. The DNA of the CDR3 is TGTGCCAGCAGCTACCGGGACTCGCTAAATGAGCAGTTCTTC.